Included here is one TCR beta chain sequence, with context. The data were taken from a study of T cell changes during pregnancy in multiple sclerosis. The repertoire was sequenced with immunoSEQ multiplex PCR; TCRdb's copy has only in-frame clones and lacks some. The data contain about 48,000 clones, 92% of them singletons. V was clipped by 9 bases and J by 4 bases; unmatched bases: 8. Germline V CDR1 and CDR2: LNHDA, SQIVND (reference sequence). The CDR3 extends over 14 amino acids. The sequence was collected from a female donor in good health, enrolled as a control in a pregnancy study. This chain links TRBV19 with TRBJ2-5, with 10 bases fitting TRBD2. This specimen was CD4+ T cells from peripheral blood mononuclear cells, taken in the second trimester of pregnancy. The CDR3 DNA sequence: TGTGCCAGCAGGGAAGCGGGGGGGCGAGAGACCCAGTACTTC. It codes for CASREAGGRETQYF.